A selection of T cell receptor beta chains follows, all from one sample in a study of post-analysis software for immune sequencing data. TCRdb reprocessed the PCR reads with MiXCR, giving one entry per CDR3 protein. The table shows around 710,000 distinct CDR3 sequences, with 46% occurring only once. Sequencing was carried out using blood. The receptor source for this set is a girl aged 5-17 years with multiple sclerosis. Each CDR3 is given with its conserved first and last residue. D genes are given only for firm matches. The size of a clone is reported for some rows only, either as once, few or many, or as a class for expanded clones.

>.|few|TRBV7-2|TRBJ2-3
TGTGCCAGCAGCTTCGGGTGGAGGTTCACAGATACGCAGTATTTT
CASSFGWRFTDTQYF
>.|.|TRBV3-1|TRBJ1-5
TGTGCCAGCAGCCAAGATAAGGGGATCCAGCCCCAGCATTTT
CASSQDKGIQPQHF
>TRBD2|few|TRBV12-3/TRBV12-4|TRBJ2-5
TGTGCCAGCAGCCTCGGGACTAGCGGGATTGAGACCCAGTACTTC
CASSLGTSGIETQYF
>.|few|TRBV29-1|TRBJ2-7
TGCAGCGTTAAGGAGACAGAGATCTACGAGCAGTACTTC
CSVKETEIYEQYF
>.|few|TRBV12-3/TRBV12-4|TRBJ2-2
TGTGCCAGCAGTTTGCGGGGAGCCGGGGAGCTGTTTTTT
CASSLRGAGELFF
>TRBD2|few|TRBV5-1|TRBJ2-1
TGCGCCAGCAGCGAAGGGACTAGCTCATACAATGAGCAGTTCTTC
CASSEGTSSYNEQFF
>TRBD1|many|TRBV29-1|TRBJ1-2
TGCAGCGTTAGGACAGGGTCTAACTATGGCTACACCTTC
CSVRTGSNYGYTF
>.|.|TRBV20-1|TRBJ1-4
TGCAGTGCGGACGCGCCGGGCATTAATGAAAAACTGTTTTTT
CSADAPGINEKLFF
>.|.|TRBV7-2|TRBJ2-7
TGTGCCAGCAGCCCCACTGCGGACTTCTACGAGCAGTACTTC
CASSPTADFYEQYF
>.|.|TRBV6-5|TRBJ1-4
TGTGCCAGCAGAAAGACAGCGGCTAATGAAAAACTGTTTTTT
CASRKTAANEKLFF
>.|.|TRBV29-1|TRBJ1-1
TGCAGCGTCCTGAGGGCAGGGACCCCAGGGACTGAAGCTTTCTTT
CSVLRAGTPGTEAFF
>.|.|TRBV4-3|TRBJ2-5
TGCGCCAGCAGCTCTCATCTGCACCGCACAGGGATGGAGACCCAGTACTTC
CASSSHLHRTGMETQYF
>TRBD2|few|TRBV20-1|TRBJ2-5
TGCAGTGCCCCCAACGGGGGAACTAGCGGGAGAGAGACCCAGTACTTC
CSAPNGGTSGRETQYF
>.|.|TRBV7-2|TRBJ1-4
TGTGCCAGCAGCTTACGGGGTTCCCGGGCAACTAATGAAAAACTGTTTTTT
CASSLRGSRATNEKLFF
>TRBD1|.|TRBV7-9|TRBJ1-2
TGTGCCAGCAGCTTAGCCGACAGGGGACAGTATGGCTACACCTTC
CASSLADRGQYGYTF
>TRBD2|.|TRBV7-3|TRBJ2-3
TGTGCCAGCAGCCCGTTGGGACTAGCGGGAGGGCCTGGCACAGATACGCAGTATTTT
CASSPLGLAGGPGTDTQYF
>TRBD1|.|TRBV5-4|TRBJ2-5
TGTGCCAGCAGCGACCCAGGACAGGGAGAGACCCAGTACTTC
CASSDPGQGETQYF
>.|.|TRBV28|TRBJ2-7
TGTGCCAGCAGCCCGGACAGACGAGAAGAGCAGTACTTC
CASSPDRREEQYF
>TRBD2|.|TRBV6-5|TRBJ2-3
TGTGCCAGCAGTTCCGTAGCGGGACACCCTAGCACAGATACGCAGTATTTT
CASSSVAGHPSTDTQYF
>.|.|TRBV25-1|TRBJ2-7
TGTGCCAGCAGTGAGTCTTTACCCCAGGGAGGCGAGCAGTACTTC
CASSESLPQGGEQYF
>TRBD2|.|TRBV7-2|TRBJ2-1
TGTGCCAGCAGCTTAGGGGCTAGCGGAGCCGGACCGTTCTTC
CASSLGASGAGPFF
>.|.|TRBV12-3/TRBV12-4|TRBJ1-2
TGTGCCAGCAGTTTACTGGGACCGAGCTATGGCTACACCTTC
CASSLLGPSYGYTF
>TRBD1|many|TRBV15|TRBJ2-5
TGTGCCACCAGCAGAGGACAGGGGGAGGTAGAGACCCAGTACTTC
CATSRGQGEVETQYF
>.|.|TRBV13|TRBJ1-2
TGTGCCAGCAGCTCTCGACCTGGTGGGTATGGCTACACCTTC
CASSSRPGGYGYTF
>.|.|TRBV29-1|TRBJ2-7
TGCAGCGTCGTCCCCGAGGGGACGCCCTACGAGCAGTACTTC
CSVVPEGTPYEQYF
>.|.|TRBV20-1|TRBJ2-7
TGCAGTGCCCCCCTGGGGGGTGACGAGCAGTACTTC
CSAPLGGDEQYF
>.|.|TRBV20-1|TRBJ2-7
TGCAGTGCAAGGGACTCTGAACACTACGAGCAGTACTTC
CSARDSEHYEQYF
>.|.|TRBV12-3/TRBV12-4|TRBJ2-7
TGTGCCAGCAGCCCCCGGAACGGGGTCCACGAGCAGTACTTC
CASSPRNGVHEQYF
>TRBD1|.|TRBV3-1|TRBJ2-4
TGTGCCAGCAGCTTCCGACAGGGCATTCAGTACTTC
CASSFRQGIQYF
>.|few|TRBV4-3|TRBJ2-3
TGCGCCAGCAGCCAAGTAGCTGCGCACACAGATACGCAGTATTTT
CASSQVAAHTDTQYF